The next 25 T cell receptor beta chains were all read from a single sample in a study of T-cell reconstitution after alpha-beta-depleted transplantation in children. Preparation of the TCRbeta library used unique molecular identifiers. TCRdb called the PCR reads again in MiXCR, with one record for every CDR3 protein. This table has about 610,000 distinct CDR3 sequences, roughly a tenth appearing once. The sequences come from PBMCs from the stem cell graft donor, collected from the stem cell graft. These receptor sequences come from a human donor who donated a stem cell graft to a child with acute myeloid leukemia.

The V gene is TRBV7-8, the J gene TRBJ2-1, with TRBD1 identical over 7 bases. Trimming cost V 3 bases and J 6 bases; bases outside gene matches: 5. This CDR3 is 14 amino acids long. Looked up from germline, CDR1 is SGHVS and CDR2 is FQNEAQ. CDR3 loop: CASSFDHRGNEQFF. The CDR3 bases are TGTGCCAGCAGCTTCGACCACAGGGGCAATGAGCAGTTCTTC.

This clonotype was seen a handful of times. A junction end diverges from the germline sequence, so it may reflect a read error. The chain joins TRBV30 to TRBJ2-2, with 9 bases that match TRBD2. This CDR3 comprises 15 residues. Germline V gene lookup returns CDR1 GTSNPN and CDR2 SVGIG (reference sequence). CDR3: CALRPVAGVTGELFF. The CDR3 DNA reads TGCGCCCTTCGACCGGTAGCGGGAGTGACCGGGGAGCTGTTTTTT.

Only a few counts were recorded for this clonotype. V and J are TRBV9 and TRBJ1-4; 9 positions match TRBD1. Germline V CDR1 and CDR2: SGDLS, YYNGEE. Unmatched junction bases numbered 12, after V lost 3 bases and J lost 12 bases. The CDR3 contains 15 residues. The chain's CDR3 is CASSAGQGEWEELFF. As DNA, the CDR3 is TGTGCCAGCAGCGCGGGACAGGGTGAGTGGGAAGAACTGTTTTTT.

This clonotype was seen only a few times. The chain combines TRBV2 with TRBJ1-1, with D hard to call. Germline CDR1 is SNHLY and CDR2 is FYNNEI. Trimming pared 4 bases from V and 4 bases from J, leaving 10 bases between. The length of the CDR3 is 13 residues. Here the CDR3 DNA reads TGTGCCAGCAGTGTTATGGTGAGCACTGAAGCTTTCTTT. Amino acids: CASSVMVSTEAFF.

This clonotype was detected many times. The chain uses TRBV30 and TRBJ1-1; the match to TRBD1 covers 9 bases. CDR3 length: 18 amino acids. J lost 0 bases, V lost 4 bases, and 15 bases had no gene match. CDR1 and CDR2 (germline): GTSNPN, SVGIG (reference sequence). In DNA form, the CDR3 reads TGTGCCTGGAACAAAGACCCGGGGACAGGGCTGATGAACACTGAAGCTTTCTTT. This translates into CAWNKDPGTGLMNTEAFF.

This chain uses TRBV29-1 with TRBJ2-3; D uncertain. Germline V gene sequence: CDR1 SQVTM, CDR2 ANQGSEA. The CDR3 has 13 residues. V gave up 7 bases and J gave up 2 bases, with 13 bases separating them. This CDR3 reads CSGRLAHTDTQYF. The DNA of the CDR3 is TGCAGCGGACGACTGGCACACACAGATACGCAGTATTTT.

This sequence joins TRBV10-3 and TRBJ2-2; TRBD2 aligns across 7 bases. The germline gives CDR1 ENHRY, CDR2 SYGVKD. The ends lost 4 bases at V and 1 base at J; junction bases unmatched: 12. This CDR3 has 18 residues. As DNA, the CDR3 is TGTGCCATCAGTGCCTCCAGAGGGCTAGCGGAGAACACCGGGGAGCTGTTTTTT. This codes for CAISASRGLAENTGELFF.

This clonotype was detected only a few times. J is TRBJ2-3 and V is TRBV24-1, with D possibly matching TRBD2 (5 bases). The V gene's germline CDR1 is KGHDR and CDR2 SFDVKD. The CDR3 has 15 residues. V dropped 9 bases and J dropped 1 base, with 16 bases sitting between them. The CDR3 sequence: CATAIASRGTDTQYF. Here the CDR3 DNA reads TGTGCCACCGCAATAGCGTCGAGGGGCACAGATACGCAGTATTTT.

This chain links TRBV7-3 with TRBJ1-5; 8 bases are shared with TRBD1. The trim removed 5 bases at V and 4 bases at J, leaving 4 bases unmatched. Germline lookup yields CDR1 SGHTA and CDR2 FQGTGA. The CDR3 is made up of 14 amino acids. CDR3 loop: CASSRDRQNQPQHF. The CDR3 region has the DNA TGTGCCAGCAGCCGGGACAGGCAGAATCAGCCCCAGCATTTT.

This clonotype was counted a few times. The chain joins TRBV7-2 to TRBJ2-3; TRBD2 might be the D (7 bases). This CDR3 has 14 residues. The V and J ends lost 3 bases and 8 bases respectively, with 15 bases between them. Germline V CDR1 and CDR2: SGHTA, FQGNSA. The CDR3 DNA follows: TGTGCCAGCAGCTTGGGGGCGGGAGATCTTACGCAGTATTTT. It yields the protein CASSLGAGDLTQYF.

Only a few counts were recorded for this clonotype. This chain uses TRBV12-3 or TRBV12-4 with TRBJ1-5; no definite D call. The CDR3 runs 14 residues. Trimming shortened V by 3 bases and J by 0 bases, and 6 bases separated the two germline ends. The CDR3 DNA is TGTGCCAGCAGTTTTAGTTATAGCAATCAGCCCCAGCATTTT. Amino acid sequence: CASSFSYSNQPQHF.

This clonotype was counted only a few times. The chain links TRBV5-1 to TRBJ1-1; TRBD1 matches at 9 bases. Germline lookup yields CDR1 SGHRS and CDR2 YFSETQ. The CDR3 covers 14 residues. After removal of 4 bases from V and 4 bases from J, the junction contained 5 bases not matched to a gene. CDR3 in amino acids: CASSRTGVSTEAFF. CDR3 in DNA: TGCGCCAGCAGCCGGACAGGGGTAAGCACTGAAGCTTTCTTT.

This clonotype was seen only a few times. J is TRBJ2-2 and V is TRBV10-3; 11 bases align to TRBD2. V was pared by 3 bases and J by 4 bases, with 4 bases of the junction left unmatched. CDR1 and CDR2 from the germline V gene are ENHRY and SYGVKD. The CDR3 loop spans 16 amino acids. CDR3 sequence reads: CAISETGLAGTGELFF. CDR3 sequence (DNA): TGTGCCATCAGTGAAACCGGACTAGCGGGCACCGGGGAGCTGTTTTTT.

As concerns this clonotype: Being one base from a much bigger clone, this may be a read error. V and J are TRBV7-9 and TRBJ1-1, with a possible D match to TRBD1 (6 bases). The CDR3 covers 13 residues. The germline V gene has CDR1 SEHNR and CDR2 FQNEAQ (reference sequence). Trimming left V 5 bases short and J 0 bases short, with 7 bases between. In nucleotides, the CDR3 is TGTGCCAGCAGCCGGGACATGAACACTGAAGCTTTCTTT. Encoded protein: CASSRDMNTEAFF.

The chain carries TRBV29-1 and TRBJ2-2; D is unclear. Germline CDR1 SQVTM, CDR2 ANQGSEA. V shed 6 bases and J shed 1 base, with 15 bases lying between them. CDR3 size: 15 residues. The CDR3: CSVQKGGRNTGELFF. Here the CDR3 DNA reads TGCAGCGTCCAGAAGGGCGGCAGGAACACCGGGGAGCTGTTTTTT.

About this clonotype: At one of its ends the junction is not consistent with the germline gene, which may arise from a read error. The CDR3 region has the DNA TGCGCCAGCAGCTTGGGTGGAGGCGTAGATATGCAGTATTTT. Its translation: CASSLGGGVDMQYF. The gene calls are TRBV5-1 and TRBJ2-3; D might be TRBD2 (5 bases). The CDR3 contains 14 residues. Germline CDR1 SGHRS, CDR2 YFSETQ. Drawing the rest from reference TRBV5-1 and TRBJ2-3, the complete variable domain is KAGVTQTPRYLIKTRGQQVTLSCSPISGHRSVSWYQQTPGQGLQFLFEYFSETQRNKGNFPGRFSGRQFSNSRSEMNVSTLELGDSALYLCASSLGGGVDMQYFGPGTRLTVL.

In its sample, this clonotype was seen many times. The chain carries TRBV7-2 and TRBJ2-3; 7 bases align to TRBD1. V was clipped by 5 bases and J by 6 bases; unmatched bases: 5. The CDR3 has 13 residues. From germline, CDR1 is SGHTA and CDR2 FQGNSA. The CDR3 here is CASSPETGDTQYF. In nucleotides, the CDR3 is TGTGCCAGCAGCCCCGAGACAGGGGATACGCAGTATTTT. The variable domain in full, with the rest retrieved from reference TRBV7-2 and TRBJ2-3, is GAGVSQSPSNKVTEKGKDVELRCDPISGHTALYWYRQSLGQGLEFLIYFQGNSAPDKSGLPSDRFSAERTGGSVSTLTIQRTQQEDSAVYLCASSPETGDTQYFGPGTRLTVL.

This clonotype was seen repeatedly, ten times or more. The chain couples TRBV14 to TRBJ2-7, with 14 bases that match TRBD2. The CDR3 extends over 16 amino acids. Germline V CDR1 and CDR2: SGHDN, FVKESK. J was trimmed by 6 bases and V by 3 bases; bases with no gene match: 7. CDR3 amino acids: CASSHPRGTSGSEQYF. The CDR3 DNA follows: TGTGCCAGCAGCCATCCCCGGGGGACTAGCGGGAGCGAGCAGTACTTC. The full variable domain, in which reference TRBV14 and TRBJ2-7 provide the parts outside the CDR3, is EAGVTQFPSHSVIEKGQTVTLRCDPISGHDNLYWYRRVMGKEIKFLLHFVKESKQDESGMPNNRFLAERTGGTYSTLKVQPAELEDSGVYFCASSHPRGTSGSEQYFGPGTRLTVT.

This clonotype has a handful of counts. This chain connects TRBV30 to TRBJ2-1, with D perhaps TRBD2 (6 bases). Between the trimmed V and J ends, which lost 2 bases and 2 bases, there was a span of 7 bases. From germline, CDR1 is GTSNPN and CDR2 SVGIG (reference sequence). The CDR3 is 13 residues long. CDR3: CAWSSSAYNEQFF. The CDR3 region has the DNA TGTGCCTGGAGTTCTAGCGCCTACAATGAGCAGTTCTTC.

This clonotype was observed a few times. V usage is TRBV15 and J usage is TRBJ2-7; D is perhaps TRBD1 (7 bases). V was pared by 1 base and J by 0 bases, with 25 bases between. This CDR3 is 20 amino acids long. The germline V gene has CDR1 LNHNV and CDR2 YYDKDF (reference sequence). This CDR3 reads CATSRVRGTVKRQGSYEQYF. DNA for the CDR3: TGTGCCACCAGCAGAGTTAGGGGGACTGTAAAGCGACAGGGCTCCTACGAGCAGTACTTC.

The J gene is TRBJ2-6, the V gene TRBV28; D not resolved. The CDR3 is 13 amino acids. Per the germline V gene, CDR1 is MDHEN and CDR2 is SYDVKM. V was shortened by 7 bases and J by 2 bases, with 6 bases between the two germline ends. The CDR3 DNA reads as TGTGCCAGCAAGGGTCCTGGGGCCAACGTCCTGACTTTC. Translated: CASKGPGANVLTF.

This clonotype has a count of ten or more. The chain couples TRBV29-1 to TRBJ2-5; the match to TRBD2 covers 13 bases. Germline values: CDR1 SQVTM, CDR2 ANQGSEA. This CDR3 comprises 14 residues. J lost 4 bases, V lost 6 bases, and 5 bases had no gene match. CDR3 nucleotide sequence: TGCAGCGTAAATGGACTAGCGGGAGCAGAGACCCAGTACTTC. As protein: CSVNGLAGAETQYF.

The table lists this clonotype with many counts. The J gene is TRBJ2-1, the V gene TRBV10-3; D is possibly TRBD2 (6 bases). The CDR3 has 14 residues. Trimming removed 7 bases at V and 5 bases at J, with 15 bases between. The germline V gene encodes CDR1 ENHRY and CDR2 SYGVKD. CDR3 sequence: CAINPGTGNNEQFF. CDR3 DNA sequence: TGTGCCATCAATCCCGGGACTGGGAACAATGAGCAGTTCTTC.

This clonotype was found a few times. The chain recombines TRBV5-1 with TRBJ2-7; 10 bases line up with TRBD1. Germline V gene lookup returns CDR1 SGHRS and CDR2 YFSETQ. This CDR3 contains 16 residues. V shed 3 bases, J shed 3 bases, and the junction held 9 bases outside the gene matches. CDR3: CASSSFRTGGLYEQYF. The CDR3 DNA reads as TGCGCCAGCAGCTCGTTTAGGACAGGGGGGCTCTACGAGCAGTACTTC.

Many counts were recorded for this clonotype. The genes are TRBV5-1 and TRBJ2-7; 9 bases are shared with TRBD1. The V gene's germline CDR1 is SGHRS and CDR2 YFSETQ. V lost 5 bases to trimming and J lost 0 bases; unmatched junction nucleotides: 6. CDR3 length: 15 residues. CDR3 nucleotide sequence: TGCGCCAGCAGACCCGGGACAGGGAACTCCTACGAGCAGTACTTC. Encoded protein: CASRPGTGNSYEQYF.